What follows are 5 T cell receptor beta chains derived from one specimen sequenced in a study of CD8+CD57+ T cells in acquired aplastic anemia. The TCR beta profiling, which covered VDJ combination and CDR3 sequence, was carried out using genomic DNA as the template. Using its own MiXCR run on the reads, TCRdb lists one record per CDR3 protein. The repertoire holds fewer than 250,000 distinct CDR3 sequences, with around half as singletons. Patients selected for sequencing had displayed CD8+CD57+ cell expansion by flow cytometry. The material sequenced was sorted CD4+, CD8+, or CD8+CD57+ T cells (not recorded which) from PBMCs. All receptors come from a human donor with aplastic anemia.

The chain couples TRBV25-1 to TRBJ2-1; D may be TRBD1 (5 bases). The CDR3 is 13 amino acids. Germline V CDR1 and CDR2: MGHDK, SYGVNS. The germline V and J ends were trimmed by 4 bases and 6 bases, with 10 bases remaining between them. Here the CDR3 DNA reads TGTGCCAGCAGTGCCCCGACAGTCAATGAGCAGTTCTTC. This encodes CASSAPTVNEQFF. The whole variable domain, filled in from reference TRBV25-1 and TRBJ2-1, reads EADIYQTPRYLVIGTGKKITLECSQTMGHDKMYWYQQDPGMELHLIHYSYGVNSTEKGDLSSESTVSRIRTEHFPLTLESARPSHTSQYLCASSAPTVNEQFFGPGTRLTVL.

This CDR3 is CATSRAGQLNSPLHF. CDR3 nucleotides: TGTGCCACCAGCAGAGCGGGACAGTTGAATTCACCCCTCCACTTT. This chain connects TRBV15 to TRBJ1-6; 7 bases agree with TRBD1. Germline V CDR1 and CDR2: LNHNV, YYDKDF (reference sequence). The CDR3 totals 15 residues. After removal of 1 base from V and 7 bases from J, the junction contained 4 bases not matched to a gene.

On this clonotype: With a much larger clone just one base away, this may be a read error. No conserved phenylalanine or tryptophan ends this CDR3, so it is likely a read error. This chain links TRBV9 with TRBJ2-3; D ambiguous. The V end lost 3 bases, the J end lost 2 bases, and 10 bases lay between the germline ends. This CDR3 has 14 residues. Germline V gene lookup returns CDR1 SGDLS and CDR2 YYNGEE. The CDR3 spells CASSAHPPTDTQYL. Here the CDR3 DNA reads TGTGCCAGCAGCGCCCACCCCCCCACAGATACGCAGTATCTT.

This clonotype was counted ten times or more. This chain links TRBV5-1 with TRBJ2-7; a possible D gene is TRBD2 (5 bases). V was pared by 0 bases and J by 4 bases, with 8 bases between. The germline CDR1 and CDR2 sequences are SGHRS and YFSETQ. The CDR3 covers 13 residues. The CDR3 bases are TGCGCCAGCAGCTTGGAGAGGGAATACGAGCAGTACTTC. The encoded protein is CASSLEREYEQYF.

This clonotype was recorded at least ten times. The rearrangement links TRBV6-6 to TRBJ2-7; D tentatively fits TRBD1 or TRBD2 (5 bases each). Germline CDR1 and CDR2: MNHNY and SVGAGI (reference sequence). This CDR3 region has 13 residues. V dropped 10 bases and J dropped 2 bases, with 15 bases sitting between them. CDR3 loop: CATEGDRAYEQYF. CDR3 nucleotide sequence: TGTGCCACCGAGGGAGACAGAGCCTACGAGCAGTACTTC.